The 18 T cell receptor beta chains reported below all come from one sample, sequenced in a study of OX40 agonist ivuxolimab in advanced cancers. Profiling relied on immunoSEQ multiplex PCR, and the TCRdb table lists in-frame clones only, not all of them. Of 85,000 to 100,000 clones in the sample, roughly 89% are singletons; the top ten hold roughly 0.84%. The material sequenced was CD4+ or CD8+ T cells sorted from blood, taken in a trial of the OX40 agonist ivuxolimab. These receptors were taken from an adult with an advanced solid tumor such as melanoma, head and neck, liver or kidney cancer.

This clone was found once. The J gene is TRBJ2-3, the V gene TRBV5-1, with 7 bases lining up with TRBD1. CDR1 SGHRS and CDR2 YFSETQ come from the germline V gene. This CDR3 region has 15 residues. Trimming took 0 bases from V and 0 from J; bases not matched to a gene: 1. In DNA form, the CDR3 reads TGCGCCAGCAGCTTGGGGGGACAGAGCACAGATACGCAGTATTTT. Its protein product is CASSLGGQSTDTQYF.

The chain uses TRBV5-1 and TRBJ1-1; 7 bases are a match to TRBD1. V lost 3 bases, J lost 1 base, and 3 bases stayed unmatched. This CDR3 region has 14 residues. Per germline, CDR1 SGHRS and CDR2 YFSETQ. CDR3 sequence (DNA): TGCGCCAGCAGCTCTTGGACAGGGAACACTGAAGCTTTCTTT. This codes for CASSSWTGNTEAFF.

The rearrangement uses TRBV30 and TRBJ1-1, with TRBD1 matching 10 bases. Germline lookup yields CDR1 GTSNPN and CDR2 SVGIG (reference sequence). The CDR3 has 13 amino acids. The junction had 4 bases not matched to a gene; V was cut back by 5 bases and J by 4 bases. CDR3 DNA: TGTGCCTGGCGGCGGACAGGGGGCACTGAAGCTTTCTTT. Amino acids: CAWRRTGGTEAFF.

The rearrangement joins TRBV7-9 to TRBJ2-5; 10 positions match TRBD1. Trimming cost V 3 bases and J 3 bases; bases outside gene matches: 4. CDR1 SEHNR and CDR2 FQNEAQ come from the germline V gene (reference sequence). CDR3 length equals 15 residues. The CDR3: CASSLTGGLKETQYF. The CDR3 nucleotides read TGTGCCAGCAGCTTGACAGGGGGCTTGAAAGAGACCCAGTACTTC.

This clone was found a few times. This chain links TRBV10-1 with TRBJ2-2, with 9 nucleotides matching TRBD1. Germline V gives CDR1 WNHNN, CDR2 SYGVQD (reference sequence). The CDR3 spans 16 residues. V dropped 6 bases and J dropped 6; count of bases not matched to a gene: 11. This CDR3 is CASRTRDRDPPGELFF. The CDR3 DNA reads as TGCGCCAGCAGGACTAGGGACAGGGATCCCCCCGGGGAGCTGTTTTTT.

This clone is labeled as medium-sized (0.01 to 0.1%). This sequence joins TRBV7-2 and TRBJ1-2; 8 nucleotides match TRBD1. Unmatched junction bases numbered 7, after V lost 5 bases and J lost 2 bases. The CDR3 covers 15 residues. The V gene's germline CDR1 is SGHTA and CDR2 FQGNSA. The CDR3 loop reads CASSPGQGRNYGYTF. CDR3 DNA: TGTGCCAGCAGCCCCGGACAGGGTCGGAACTATGGCTACACCTTC.

The rearrangement links TRBV6-6 to TRBJ2-2, with 10 bases identical to TRBD2. CDR3 length: 16 residues. V lost 5 bases to trimming and J lost 5 bases; unmatched junction nucleotides: 8. Germline V lookup: CDR1 MNHNY, CDR2 SVGAGI (reference sequence). This chain's CDR3 is CASSPGASGGTGELFF. DNA for the CDR3: TGTGCCAGCAGTCCAGGAGCTAGCGGGGGTACCGGGGAGCTGTTTTTT.

The rearrangement uses TRBV7-2 and TRBJ2-7; no firm D call. This CDR3 comprises 13 residues. The V gene lost 1 base and the J gene lost 1 base, with 5 bases spanning the gap. Germline CDR1 and CDR2: SGHTA and FQGNSA. CDR3 in amino acids: CASSLGRSYEQYF. As DNA, the CDR3 is TGTGCCAGCAGCTTAGGTAGATCCTACGAGCAGTACTTC.

On this clone itself: At one end, the junction sequence differs from germline, possibly due to a read error. The chain links TRBV27 to TRBJ2-1; TRBD2 matches at 7 bases. Germline CDR1 reads MNHEY; CDR2 reads SMNVEV (reference sequence). There are 16 residues in the CDR3. The CDR3: CASSLGGYQSFNEQFF. Written as DNA, the CDR3 is TGTGCCAGCAGTTTGGGAGGGTACCAATCCTTCAATGAGCAGTTCTTC.

This chain connects TRBV4-3 to TRBJ1-6; D is unclear. CDR1 is LGHNA, CDR2 YSLEER, per germline. The CDR3 totals 16 residues. Trimming removed 5 bases at V and 0 bases at J, with 11 bases between. The CDR3 DNA follows: TGCGCCAGCAGCTCGGGCAAGAGCTCCTATAATTCACCCCTCCACTTT. Translated: CASSSGKSSYNSPLHF.

The chain carries TRBV7-2 and TRBJ2-1, with 14 bases matching TRBD2. Germline V gives CDR1 SGHTA, CDR2 FQGNSA. The CDR3 contains 17 residues. J lost 10 bases, V lost 5 bases, and 13 bases had no gene match. CDR3 protein: CASSTIRLAGGLREQFF. The DNA of the CDR3 is TGTGCCAGCAGCACCATTCGACTAGCGGGGGGGCTAAGAGAGCAGTTCTTC.

The genes are TRBV27 and TRBJ2-3; D could derive from TRBD1 or TRBD2 (5 bases each). V was pared by 3 bases and J by 1 base, with 11 bases between. The CDR3 extends over 15 amino acids. Germline V CDR1 and CDR2: MNHEY, SMNVEV (reference sequence). Written as DNA, the CDR3 is TGTGCCAGCAGTTTTCGGGGCCTGGGCACAGATACGCAGTATTTT. Amino acids: CASSFRGLGTDTQYF.

The chain is built from TRBV5-1 and TRBJ2-3, with 10 bases lining up with TRBD2. The V gene's germline CDR1 is SGHRS and CDR2 YFSETQ. The CDR3 is made up of 17 amino acids. Losses at the gene ends were 4 bases for V and 2 bases for J; bases not matched to a gene: 10. This CDR3 is CASSLTILAGNTDTQYF. The DNA for the CDR3 is TGCGCCAGCAGCCTTACCATACTAGCGGGGAACACAGATACGCAGTATTTT.

This clone was found a few times. The CDR3 reads CASTGLNYGYTF. CDR3 DNA sequence: TGTGCCAGCACCGGACTTAACTATGGCTACACCTTC. The chain carries TRBV2 and TRBJ1-2; D gene unclear. CDR3 length: 12 amino acids. CDR1 is SNHLY and CDR2 is FYNNEI in the germline V gene. The ends were cut back, 7 bases at V and 1 base at J, with 7 bases in the middle.

This clone was picked up one time. The V and J genes are TRBV5-4 and TRBJ1-1; D gene ambiguous. Trimming left V 6 bases short and J 0 bases short, with 9 bases between. The CDR3 totals 13 residues. Per the germline V gene, CDR1 is SGHNT and CDR2 is YYREEE (reference sequence). CDR3 in DNA: TGTGCCAGCATGCGTACCTTGAACACTGAAGCTTTCTTT. As protein: CASMRTLNTEAFF.

This clone was observed once. The rearrangement links TRBV27 to TRBJ1-5, with 8 bases fitting TRBD1. Germline V lookup: CDR1 MNHEY, CDR2 SMNVEV (reference sequence). This CDR3 is 20 amino acids long. V shed 7 bases, J shed 0 bases, and the junction held 20 bases outside the gene matches. The CDR3 loop reads CASTTRQNDRGLYSNQPQHF. CDR3 coding DNA: TGTGCCAGCACCACCCGACAAAACGACAGGGGACTGTATAGCAATCAGCCCCAGCATTTT.

This chain joins TRBV2 and TRBJ1-2; D may be TRBD1 (5 bases). V gave up 3 bases and J gave up 3 bases, with 11 bases separating them. The CDR3 is 14 residues long. Germline values: CDR1 SNHLY, CDR2 FYNNEI. This CDR3 reads CASSEQGSDYGYTF. In DNA, the CDR3 is TGTGCCAGCAGTGAGCAGGGATCGGACTATGGCTACACCTTC.

The rearrangement uses TRBV4-3 and TRBJ1-2; 8 nucleotides agree with TRBD1. CDR3 length: 15 residues. The V and J ends lost 0 bases and 8 bases, in that order; junction bases with no gene match: 8. The germline CDR1 and CDR2 sequences are LGHNA and YSLEER. DNA for the CDR3: TGCGCCAGCAGCCAAGACGACAGGGGACTGTTAGGCTACACCTTC. Encoded protein: CASSQDDRGLLGYTF.